These T cell receptor beta chains were read from a single sample in a study of cytomegalovirus exposure and HLA in healthy donors. Sequenced by immunoSEQ multiplex PCR; TCRdb stores in-frame clones only, minus some. The sample lists 85,000 to 130,000 clones; around 79% were seen once. Sequencing was done on a sample of PBMCs. The source of these receptors is a male donor in good health and CMV-seropositive. CDR3s include the opening cysteine and the closing phenylalanine or tryptophan. The order of the fields is V gene, J gene, clone size, D gene, CDR3 protein, CDR3 DNA. The D gene is left open where the match is weak. A row's size may be missing; if present it is once, few, many or a size class.

TRBV30,TRBJ1-4,.,TRBD1,CAWGTGREEKLFF,TGTGCCTGGGGGACAGGGCGGGAGGAAAAACTGTTTTTT
TRBV6-5,TRBJ2-7,.,.,CASSYSGRGAYEQYF,TGTGCCAGCAGTTACTCGGGCAGGGGGGCGTACGAGCAGTACTTC
TRBV4-3,TRBJ2-2,.,.,CASSHFTGELFF,TGCGCCAGCAGCCACTTTACCGGGGAGCTGTTTTTT
TRBV2,TRBJ1-1,few,.,CASASRVEAFF,TGTGCCAGCGCGTCCAGGGTTGAAGCTTTCTTT
TRBV5-6,TRBJ2-7,.,.,CASSLDRVEQYF,TGTGCCAGCAGCTTGGACCGGGTCGAACAGTACTTC
TRBV28,TRBJ1-4,.,.,CASSPQHDQLFF,TGTGCCAGCAGTCCCCAACATGATCAACTGTTTTTT
TRBV4-2,TRBJ1-1,.,TRBD1,CASSQPQGWTEAFF,TGTGCCAGCAGCCAACCACAGGGGTGGACTGAAGCTTTCTTT
TRBV27,TRBJ2-7,.,.,CASSLRGLSSYEQYF,TGTGCCAGCAGTCTCCGGGGACTGAGCTCCTACGAGCAGTACTTC
TRBV5-1,TRBJ1-4,.,.,CASSLQGQGLGKLFF,TGCGCCAGCAGCTTGCAGGGACAAGGTCTTGGAAAACTGTTTTTT
TRBV29-1,TRBJ1-1,.,TRBD1,CSVETGGSTEAFF,TGCAGCGTTGAAACAGGGGGTAGCACTGAAGCTTTCTTT
TRBV5-1,TRBJ2-5,.,TRBD1,CASSSRTGSLQETQYF,TGCGCCAGCAGCTCGAGGACAGGAAGCCTACAAGAGACCCAGTACTTC
TRBV19,TRBJ1-1,.,.,CASILERGRKAFF,TGTGCCAGTATCCTTGAAAGGGGAAGGAAAGCTTTCTTT
TRBV11-3,TRBJ1-5,.,.,CASSLDHGWPQHF,TGTGCCAGCAGCTTAGATCACGGGTGGCCCCAGCATTTT
TRBV27,TRBJ1-2,once,.,CANLRGYGYTF,TGTGCCAACTTGAGGGGGTATGGCTACACCTTC
TRBV6-4,TRBJ1-1,.,TRBD1,CASSAGTANTEAFF,TGTGCCAGCAGTGCCGGGACAGCGAACACTGAAGCTTTCTTT
TRBV4-3,TRBJ2-2,.,TRBD2,CASSQGLAANTGELFF,TGCGCCAGCAGCCAAGGACTAGCGGCGAACACCGGGGAGCTGTTTTTT
TRBV2,TRBJ1-2,.,.,CASSEAQGYTF,TGTGCCAGCAGTGAAGCCCAAGGCTACACCTTC
TRBV5-1,TRBJ2-3,.,TRBD2,CASQLAGGQDTQYF,TGCGCCAGCCAACTAGCGGGGGGACAAGATACGCAGTATTTT
TRBV25-1,TRBJ2-1,.,.,CASSEYMGRKQFF,TGTGCCAGCAGTGAATATATGGGCCGTAAGCAGTTCTTC
TRBV19,TRBJ2-5,.,TRBD2,CASSIAGLAVPGSQYF,TGTGCCAGTAGTATTGCCGGACTAGCGGTCCCGGGGTCCCAGTACTTC
TRBV30,TRBJ1-2,many,TRBD1,CAWRVPGQGTALDGYTF,TGTGCCTGGAGGGTACCGGGACAGGGGACCGCGCTTGATGGCTACACCTTC
TRBV2,TRBJ2-3,few,.,CASTKGPRTDTQYF,TGTGCCAGCACGAAGGGGCCGAGGACAGATACGCAGTATTTT
TRBV14,TRBJ1-6,.,TRBD1,CASSQSTGVFYNSPLHF,TGTGCCAGCAGCCAGTCGACAGGGGTATTCTATAATTCACCCCTCCACTTT
TRBV19,TRBJ1-2,.,TRBD1,CASQLDRGNYGYTF,TGTGCCAGCCAACTAGACAGGGGAAACTATGGCTACACCTTC
TRBV6-1,TRBJ1-2,.,.,CASSERFGLQYGYTF,TGTGCCAGCAGTGAAAGGTTTGGATTACAGTATGGCTACACCTTC
TRBV2,TRBJ1-1,few,.,CASSGWSDEAFF,TGTGCCAGCAGTGGGTGGTCAGATGAAGCTTTCTTT